This entry describes one T cell receptor beta chain. This entry is derived from a study of blood T cell repertoires in COVID-19. Background on the study: Samples taken during acute and convalescent COVID-19 were collected in the United States, Italy and Spain. The analysed material was cDNA or gDNA that came from T cells, B-cell-depleted T cells, or PBMCs.

The method was immunoSEQ multiplex PCR; TCRdb's version includes in-frame clones alone and lacks a portion of them. The sample includes some 19,000 clones, around nine tenths of them seen just once. There are 13 residues in the CDR3. In germline, CDR1 is LNHDA, CDR2 SQIVND (reference sequence). The germline V and J ends were trimmed by 2 bases and 1 base, with 5 bases remaining between them. V gene TRBV19 combines with J gene TRBJ1-1; D may be TRBD1 (5 bases). The clonotype originates from a human donor in a cohort sampled during active COVID-19. The donor label of this sample is uncertain. Sequences were obtained from peripheral blood. The DNA for the CDR3 is TGTGCCAGTAGTATAAGGGGGAACACTGAAGCTTTCTTT. This codes for CASSIRGNTEAFF. The variable domain in full, with the rest retrieved from reference TRBV19 and TRBJ1-1, is DGGITQSPKYLFRKEGQNVTLSCEQNLNHDAMYWYRQDPGQGLRLIYYSQIVNDFQKGDIAEGYSVSREKKESFPLTVTSAQKNPTAFYLCASSIRGNTEAFFGQGTRLTVV.